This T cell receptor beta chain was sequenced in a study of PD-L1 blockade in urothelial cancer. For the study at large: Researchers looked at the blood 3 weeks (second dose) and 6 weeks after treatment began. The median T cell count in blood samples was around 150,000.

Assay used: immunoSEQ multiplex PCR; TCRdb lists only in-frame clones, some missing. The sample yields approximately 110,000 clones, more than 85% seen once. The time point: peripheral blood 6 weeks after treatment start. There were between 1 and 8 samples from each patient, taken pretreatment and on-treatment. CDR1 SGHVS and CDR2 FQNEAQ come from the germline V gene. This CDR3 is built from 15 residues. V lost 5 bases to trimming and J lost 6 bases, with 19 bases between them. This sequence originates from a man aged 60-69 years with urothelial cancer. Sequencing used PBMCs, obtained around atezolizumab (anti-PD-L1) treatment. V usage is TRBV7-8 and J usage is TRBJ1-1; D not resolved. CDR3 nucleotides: TGTGCCAGCAGCCCCTGGCGAAGTATGGGCGCTGAAGCTTTCTTT. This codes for CASSPWRSMGAEAFF.